A selection of T cell receptor beta chains follows, all from one sample in a study of blood T cell repertoires in COVID-19. Generated by immunoSEQ multiplex PCR, the TCRdb table keeps only in-frame clones and is missing some. Found here are roughly 100,000 clones, 91% of them singletons; the top ten hold around 4.4%. Sequencing was carried out using peripheral blood. These receptors were taken from a young man with acute or convalescent COVID-19. CDR3s include the opening cysteine and the closing phenylalanine or tryptophan. D genes are given only for firm matches. Clone size is shown for a subset of rows, as once, few, many or a class of expanded clone.

TRBV5-5	TRBD1	TRBJ2-5	15	-	CASSYPRDRAETQYF	TGTGCCAGCAGCTACCCCCGGGACAGGGCTGAGACCCAGTACTTC
TRBV9	TRBD2	TRBJ2-1	17	-	CASSPHGLAGKFDEQFF	TGTGCCAGCAGCCCACACGGACTAGCGGGAAAGTTCGATGAGCAGTTCTTC
TRBV20-1	TRBD2	TRBJ2-4	24	-	CSASVPFGTSGRGPRGGAKNIQYF	TGCAGTGCTAGTGTTCCGTTTGGGACTAGCGGCCGCGGCCCCCGTGGTGGAGCCAAAAACATTCAGTACTTC
TRBV6-5	-	TRBJ1-1	15	-	CASSLVGAMNTEAFF	TGTGCCAGCAGCCTCGTGGGAGCGATGAACACTGAAGCTTTCTTT
TRBV7-8	TRBD2	TRBJ2-3	17	-	CASSLAKGLAGTDTQYF	TGTGCCAGCAGCTTAGCGAAAGGACTAGCGGGCACAGATACGCAGTATTTT
TRBV19	-	TRBJ2-3	14	-	CASKDRYRGDTQYF	TGTGCCAGTAAAGACAGGTATCGGGGAGATACGCAGTATTTT
TRBV7-7	TRBD1	TRBJ1-3	17	-	CASSPRTGFGTGNTIYF	TGTGCCAGCAGCCCAAGGACAGGGTTCGGTACTGGAAACACCATATATTTT
TRBV2	-	TRBJ1-5	15	-	CASSPAELSNQPQHF	TGTGCCAGCAGCCCAGCGGAGCTTAGCAATCAGCCCCAGCATTTT
TRBV10-2	TRBD1	TRBJ1-2	14	once	CASSPGQGAGGYTF	TGCGCCAGCAGTCCGGGACAGGGGGCAGGGGGCTACACCTTC
TRBV5-1	TRBD1	TRBJ2-2	17	once	CASSLARGQGGTGELFF	TGCGCCAGCAGCTTGGCTCGAGGACAGGGGGGGACCGGGGAGCTGTTTTTT
TRBV5-1	-	TRBJ1-2	14	-	CASSRPEGNYGYTF	TGCGCCAGCAGCCGGCCGGAGGGAAACTATGGCTACACCTTC
TRBV7-9	TRBD1	TRBJ2-1	18	-	CASSLALIRQGSSNEQFF	TGTGCCAGCAGCTTAGCTCTAATCAGACAGGGCAGTAGCAATGAGCAGTTCTTC
TRBV3-1/TRBV3-2	-	TRBJ1-2	15	-	CASSQDLGGIAGYTF	TGTGCCAGCAGCCAAGATCTGGGGGGGATAGCGGGCTACACCTTC
TRBV18	TRBD1	TRBJ1-2	16	-	CASSASSGTGDYGYTF	TGTGCCAGCTCAGCATCGTCCGGGACAGGGGATTATGGCTACACCTTC
TRBV24-1	TRBD2	TRBJ2-1	15	once	CATSDRYSGRGEQFF	TGTGCCACCAGTGATCGGTACAGCGGGAGAGGTGAGCAGTTCTTC
TRBV5-1	TRBD2	TRBJ2-7	16	-	CASSLAVASGSYEQYF	TGCGCCAGCAGCTTGGCCGTGGCTAGCGGGAGCTACGAGCAGTACTTC
TRBV19	-	TRBJ1-1	13	few	CASSIAADTEAFF	TGTGCCAGTAGTATCGCGGCCGACACTGAAGCTTTCTTT
TRBV2	TRBD1	TRBJ1-6	18	-	CASSEGWIPGQGVSPLHF	TGTGCCAGCAGTGAAGGTTGGATTCCGGGACAGGGGGTTTCACCCCTCCACTTT
TRBV18	TRBD1	TRBJ1-4	15	-	CASSPPGTGGEKLFF	TGTGCCAGCTCACCACCGGGGACAGGGGGCGAAAAACTGTTTTTT
TRBV5-4	TRBD1	TRBJ2-2	15	-	CASSSETGVVGELFF	TGTGCCAGCAGCTCAGAGACAGGGGTGGTCGGGGAGCTGTTTTTT
TRBV5-1	-	TRBJ1-1	12	-	CASRLQDTEAFF	TGCGCCAGCAGATTACAGGACACTGAAGCTTTCTTT
TRBV30	-	TRBJ2-7	13	-	CAWDTPGSYEQYF	TGTGCCTGGGACACCCCCGGCTCCTACGAGCAGTACTTC
TRBV5-8	TRBD1	TRBJ1-6	15	-	CASSLGGTGGSPLHF	TGTGCCAGCAGCTTAGGCGGGACAGGGGGTTCACCCCTCCACTTT
TRBV19	TRBD2	TRBJ2-7	14	-	CASSFSGGFYEQYF	TGTGCCAGTAGTTTTAGCGGGGGGTTCTACGAGCAGTACTTC
TRBV9	TRBD2	TRBJ2-3	15	-	CASSSTGTSGDTQYF	TGTGCCAGCAGCTCCACCGGGACTAGCGGAGATACGCAGTATTTT
TRBV7-9	-	TRBJ1-3	17	-	CATLRRGLPSSGNTIYF	TGTGCCACTTTACGGCGGGGGCTCCCTTCCTCTGGAAACACCATATATTTT
TRBV10-2	TRBD2	TRBJ2-7	19	-	CASSELGELAGDILYEQYF	TGCGCCAGCAGTGAATTAGGGGAACTAGCGGGAGATATACTCTACGAGCAGTACTTC
TRBV14	-	TRBJ2-3	16	-	CASSQEAQGGTDTQYF	TGTGCCAGCAGCCAAGAGGCACAGGGGGGGACAGATACGCAGTATTTT
TRBV27	-	TRBJ1-2	14	once	CASSLSILSGGYTF	TGTGCCAGCAGTTTATCCATCCTAAGCGGTGGCTACACCTTC
TRBV4-1	-	TRBJ2-7	14	-	CASSHPTRTREQYF	TGCGCCAGCAGCCATCCGACTAGGACGCGCGAGCAGTACTTC
TRBV18	-	TRBJ1-1	15	once	CASSPPVMAGSEAFF	TGTGCCAGCTCACCACCGGTAATGGCAGGGTCTGAAGCTTTCTTT
TRBV5-1	TRBD2	TRBJ2-7	13	-	CASSLESGGKQYF	TGCGCCAGCAGCTTGGAGTCGGGGGGTAAGCAGTACTTC
TRBV5-5	-	TRBJ1-1	14	-	CASSLRWSRTEAFF	TGTGCCAGCAGCTTACGTTGGAGCCGGACTGAAGCTTTCTTT
TRBV27	TRBD1	TRBJ2-7	16	once	CASSLWGTGIFYEQYF	TGTGCCAGCAGTTTATGGGGGACAGGGATCTTCTACGAGCAGTACTTC
TRBV5-1	-	TRBJ2-5	13	-	CASSVQGTETQYF	TGCGCCAGCAGCGTACAGGGTACCGAGACCCAGTACTTC
TRBV7-9	TRBD2	TRBJ2-3	15	-	CASSLLAGGVDTQYF	TGTGCCAGCAGCTTACTAGCGGGAGGTGTAGATACGCAGTATTTT
TRBV7-9	-	TRBJ1-1	13	once	CASSFAGDTEAFF	TGTGCCAGCAGCTTCGCAGGGGACACTGAAGCTTTCTTT
TRBV5-8	-	TRBJ1-1	12	-	CASSWGGTEAFF	TGTGCCAGCAGCTGGGGGGGCACTGAAGCTTTCTTT
TRBV4-1	-	TRBJ1-2	14	-	CASTSPGAGNGYTF	TGCGCCAGCACCAGCCCTGGGGCAGGGAATGGCTACACCTTC
TRBV5-8	TRBD2	TRBJ2-1	16	-	CASSPPSGAVGNEQFF	TGTGCCAGCAGCCCCCCAAGCGGGGCCGTGGGGAATGAGCAGTTCTTC
TRBV15	-	TRBJ1-3	15	-	CATSREGALGNTIYF	TGTGCCACCAGCAGAGAGGGGGCGCTTGGAAACACCATATATTTT
TRBV7-9	TRBD1	TRBJ1-1	11	-	CASSLEGAAFF	TGTGCCAGCAGCTTAGAGGGGGCGGCTTTCTTT
TRBV5-1	-	TRBJ2-3	16	-	CASSLGGQEAADTQYF	TGCGCCAGCAGCTTGGGGGGCCAAGAGGCGGCAGATACGCAGTATTTT
TRBV5-1	-	TRBJ1-1	13	-	CASSTGSITEAFF	TGCGCCAGCAGCACCGGTAGTATCACTGAAGCTTTCTTT
TRBV6-2/TRBV6-3	-	TRBJ1-1	14	-	CASSLHLSNTEAFF	TGTGCCAGCAGCCTTCACCTGAGCAACACTGAAGCTTTCTTT
TRBV10-1	-	TRBJ2-6	15	-	CASSESRAGANVLTF	TGCGCCAGCAGTGAGTCGAGGGCTGGGGCCAACGTCCTGACTTTC
TRBV12-3/TRBV12-4	-	TRBJ1-1	12	once	CASTLGEGLLFF	TGTGCCAGCACCTTGGGAGAAGGCTTACTTTTCTTT
TRBV5-1	-	TRBJ1-2	13	-	CASSLADSYGYTF	TGCGCCAGCAGCTTGGCAGACAGCTATGGCTACACCTTC
TRBV7-6	TRBD2	TRBJ2-3	16	-	CASSTRPAGDTDTQYF	TGTGCCAGCAGTACCCGGCCAGCGGGGGACACAGATACGCAGTATTTT